The entry below gives a single T cell receptor (beta chain) sequence along with its context. As originally analysed: Pooled conventional T cells gave approximately 1.2x10^5 patient and 130,000 to 150,000 donor TCRbeta sequences. Clones were sequenced by immunoSEQ multiplex PCR, and TCRdb holds only the in-frame ones, with some missing. V and J calls and clone size are those listed in that table; D and trimming were worked out from the DNA. This sample has about 25,000 clones, with 95% to 98% found just once. This record belongs to a study of B cell selection in AIRE deficiency. CD4+CD127+ cells were sorted as the conventional CD4 T cells. Trimming took 2 bases from V and 4 from J; bases not matched to a gene: 9. CDR1 and CDR2 (germline): WNHNN, SYGVQD (reference sequence). The CDR3 loop spans 16 amino acids.

This chain uses TRBV10-1 with TRBJ2-5; 8 bases are shared with TRBD1. Sequencing was performed on CD4+CD127+ conventional T cells sorted from PBMCs. The sequence came from a human donor in good health. This chain's CDR3 is CASSENPGQGGETQYF. Here the CDR3 DNA reads TGCGCCAGCAGTGAGAATCCCGGACAGGGTGGAGAGACCCAGTACTTC.